This T cell receptor (beta chain) emerged from a study of T-cell memory formation after mild COVID-19. Sample barcodes and UMIs were carried by the TCR alpha and TCR beta cDNA libraries that 5'RACE generated with constant-segment primers. Using its own MiXCR run on the 5' RACE reads, TCRdb lists one record per CDR3 protein. The top ten hold 20% to 25% of the sample, which has approximately 260,000 distinct CDR3 sequences, 16% seen once. This clonotype was seen a few times. Its antigen is unidentified. Study results and limitations: Mainly in CM and EM were contracting CD4+ clones; CD8+ were in EMRA. A second wave of clones peaked on day 37, and their SARS-CoV-2 specificity went unconfirmed.

The germline V gene encodes CDR1 SGHRS and CDR2 YFSETQ. Unmatched junction bases numbered 8, after V lost 4 bases and J lost 5 bases. The CDR3 runs 14 residues. This clonotype was obtained from a man aged 18 to 29 who had mild COVID-19 (a few samples of this study predate the infection). Cell type and time point are not known. The V and J genes are TRBV5-1 and TRBJ2-5; 7 bases agree with TRBD1. The specimen was PBMCs or a T cell subset sorted from them (not recorded which). CDR3: CASSPGQSGETQYF. CDR3 sequence (DNA): TGCGCCAGCAGCCCGGGACAGTCAGGGGAGACCCAGTACTTC.